Described below is a single T cell receptor beta chain sequence and its context. Recent vaccinations or acute infections were absent in the healthy HIV-negative adult donors. At deep level, the assay was performed. Measured with immunoSEQ multiplex PCR; TCRdb has only the in-frame clones, and not every one. The profile covers over 400,000 clones, with approximately 81% appearing a single time and about an eighth taken by the ten largest. This sample is drawn from a study of shared clonotypes between healthy human individuals. The CDR3 has 15 amino acids. V was clipped by 6 bases and J by 4 bases, with 18 bases between them. Per germline, CDR1 LNHDA and CDR2 SQIVND (reference sequence).

This chain joins TRBV19 and TRBJ1-1; D is perhaps TRBD1 (6 bases). Specimen: PBMCs. The TCR comes from a woman between 40 and 50 years old in good health. Some clones in this sample may be carry-over from other donors' samples. The CDR3 sequence is CASSRNTGWATEAFF. The CDR3 coding sequence is TGTGCCAGTAGCAGAAACACAGGGTGGGCCACTGAAGCTTTCTTT.